Below, 10 T cell receptor beta chains from the same sample are listed, as sequenced in a study of blood T cell repertoires in COVID-19. Generated by immunoSEQ multiplex PCR, the TCRdb table keeps only in-frame clones and is missing some. The sample includes 65,000 or so clones, over 80% of them seen just once. What was sequenced was peripheral blood. All receptors derive from a man aged 25 to 40 with COVID-19, enrolled during active disease.

V is TRBV5-1 and J is TRBJ2-5, with 8 bases aligning to TRBD1. This CDR3 has 14 residues. The J segment lost 1 base and the V segment lost 5 bases, leaving 4 bases of the junction unmatched. Germline CDR1 SGHRS, CDR2 YFSETQ. CDR3 nucleotides: TGCGCCAGCAGAAAGGACAGGGCCCAAGAGACCCAGTACTTC. Its translation: CASRKDRAQETQYF. The entire variable domain, with the rest obtained from reference TRBV5-1 and TRBJ2-5, is as follows: KAGVTQTPRYLIKTRGQQVTLSCSPISGHRSVSWYQQTPGQGLQFLFEYFSETQRNKGNFPGRFSGRQFSNSRSEMNVSTLELGDSALYLCASRKDRAQETQYFGPGTRLLVL.

CDR3 nucleotide sequence: TGTGCCTGGAGTGTTGGCGGGAGCGCGGGGTTCGCAGATACGCAGTATTTT. It yields the protein CAWSVGGSAGFADTQYF. The chain has TRBV30 and TRBJ2-3, with 7 bases that match TRBD2. V was pared by 0 bases and J by 4 bases, with 13 bases of the junction left unmatched. There are 17 residues in the CDR3. CDR1 is GTSNPN and CDR2 is SVGIG in the germline V gene (reference sequence).

This sequence joins TRBV18 and TRBJ1-5; D not resolved. Germline values: CDR1 KGHSH, CDR2 LQKENI. The V end was cut by 1 base, the J end by 10 bases, with 17 bases between. The length of the CDR3 is 15 residues. Written as DNA, the CDR3 is TGTGCCAGCTCACCACTTTCGGGAAGAGATTCCCCCCAGCATTTT. This encodes CASSPLSGRDSPQHF.

V usage is TRBV19 and J usage is TRBJ1-2; no reliable D call. Germline V gives CDR1 LNHDA, CDR2 SQIVND (reference sequence). This CDR3 spans 16 amino acids. Between the trimmed V and J ends, which lost 7 bases and 5 bases, there was a span of 23 bases. The CDR3 bases are TGTGCCAGTACCTCCCCGGGGTCTGCAGCGGGGTATGGCTACACCTTC. Its protein is CASTSPGSAAGYGYTF.

V usage is TRBV24-1 and J usage is TRBJ2-1; 11 bases match TRBD2. Germline CDR1 is KGHDR and CDR2 is SFDVKD. The CDR3 has 13 residues. Germline trimming cut 7 bases from V and 10 bases from J; bases unmatched to any gene: 5. CDR3 protein: CATRGTSGGEQFF. CDR3 coding DNA: TGTGCCACCAGAGGGACTAGCGGAGGCGAGCAGTTCTTC.

This chain uses TRBV6-5 with TRBJ2-2; 14 nucleotides agree with TRBD2. Germline trimming cut 7 bases from V and 7 bases from J; bases unmatched to any gene: 5. The CDR3 loop spans 15 amino acids. CDR1 and CDR2 from the germline V gene are MNHEY and SVGAGI. The CDR3 DNA follows: TGTGCCAGCATCGGGACTAGCGGGAGTAGCGGGGAGCTGTTTTTT. Its translation is CASIGTSGSSGELFF.

The rearrangement links TRBV6-5 to TRBJ1-2; D gene uncertain. Trimming shortened V by 4 bases and J by 8 bases, and 14 bases separated the two germline ends. The germline CDR1 and CDR2 sequences are MNHEY and SVGAGI. The CDR3 has 13 amino acids. The CDR3 DNA sequence: TGTGCCAGCAGTTTCCAATCGCTGGAGGGCTACACCTTC. It encodes CASSFQSLEGYTF.

This clone was counted a few times. The genes are TRBV19 and TRBJ2-7, with 9 bases fitting TRBD1. This CDR3 is 17 amino acids long. J was trimmed by 3 bases and V by 1 base; bases with no gene match: 10. Looked up from germline, CDR1 is LNHDA and CDR2 is SQIVND (reference sequence). The DNA for the CDR3 is TGTGCCAGTAGTATAGCGACTGGAGGGACAGGGTTCTACGAGCAGTACTTC. Encoded protein: CASSIATGGTGFYEQYF.

The chain is built from TRBV18 and TRBJ1-3; 8 bases are a match to TRBD1. Germline CDR1 KGHSH, CDR2 LQKENI. The CDR3 is 19 residues long. With V trimmed by 3 bases and J by 0 bases, 13 bases remained unmatched. CDR3 in DNA: TGTGCCAGCTCACCGCGGAATCCGGGACAGGCTAACTCTGGAAACACCATATATTTT. Its translation: CASSPRNPGQANSGNTIYF.

The gene calls are TRBV6-1 and TRBJ2-2; D is possibly TRBD2 (6 bases). The germline V gene encodes CDR1 MNHNS and CDR2 SASEGT. V lost 6 bases, J lost 6 bases, and 11 bases lay in between. This CDR3 has 13 amino acids. DNA for the CDR3: TGTGCCAGCAGCCTCACGGGGGCCGGGGAGCTGTTTTTT. Protein product: CASSLTGAGELFF.